The 8 T cell receptor beta chains below were found in one sample sequenced in a study of cytomegalovirus exposure and HLA in healthy donors. PCR involved 60 Vbeta and 13 Jbeta primers. The repertoire was sequenced with immunoSEQ multiplex PCR; TCRdb's copy has only in-frame clones and lacks some. This table has around 110,000 clones, approximately 81% appearing once. The specimen sequenced was PBMCs. These receptors were obtained from a woman in her 30s in good health and CMV-seronegative.

J is TRBJ2-1 and V is TRBV6-4, with 9 bases identical to TRBD2. The V gene end was trimmed by 0 bases and the J gene end by 8 bases; junction bases not matched to a gene: 2. The CDR3 extends over 14 amino acids. Germline V gene sequence: CDR1 MRHNA, CDR2 SNTAGT. The CDR3 sequence is CASSDSWTSDEQFF. The DNA for the CDR3 is TGTGCCAGCAGTGACTCGTGGACTAGCGATGAGCAGTTCTTC.

This chain connects TRBV7-9 to TRBJ2-4; D perhaps matches TRBD1 (8 bases). Germline CDR1 SEHNR, CDR2 FQNEAQ (reference sequence). V dropped 6 bases and J dropped 11 bases, with 17 bases sitting between them. This CDR3 contains 13 residues. The CDR3 DNA sequence: TGTGCCAGCAGGCCTGGACAGGGAGGGGTTCAGTACTTC. Encoded protein: CASRPGQGGVQYF.

The CDR3 loop is CASSHLGAGGVYEQYF. The CDR3 coding sequence is TGCGCCAGCAGCCATCTCGGGGCAGGGGGTGTCTACGAGCAGTACTTC. This chain links TRBV4-1 with TRBJ2-7; 7 bases match TRBD1. CDR3 length: 16 amino acids. In germline, CDR1 is MGHRA, CDR2 YSYEKL. V was clipped by 3 bases and J by 3 bases; unmatched bases: 11.

The chain links TRBV7-9 to TRBJ2-7; possible D gene TRBD1, 5 bases. Between the trimmed V and J ends, which lost 4 bases and 4 bases, there was a span of 11 bases. This CDR3 spans 13 amino acids. Per the germline V gene, CDR1 is SEHNR and CDR2 is FQNEAQ (reference sequence). The chain's CDR3 is CASSSQGPYEQYF. For the CDR3, the DNA is TGTGCCAGCAGCTCCCAGGGCCCGTACGAGCAGTACTTC.

V is TRBV4-2 and J is TRBJ2-1; TRBD1 matches 7 bases. This CDR3 is 15 amino acids long. V lost 2 bases, J lost 4 bases, and 5 bases stayed unmatched. The germline CDR1 and CDR2 sequences are LGHNA and YNFKEQ. CDR3: CASSQTTGFYNEQFF. CDR3 DNA sequence: TGTGCCAGCAGCCAAACGACAGGGTTTTACAATGAGCAGTTCTTC.

This chain uses TRBV7-2 with TRBJ2-4; D is perhaps TRBD2 (7 bases). This CDR3 has 15 amino acids. V gave up 5 bases and J gave up 8 bases, with 19 bases separating them. Germline loops: CDR1 SGHTA, CDR2 FQGNSA. CDR3 bases: TGTGCCAGCAGCCAACCTAGCGGCAAGGGGGACATTCAGTACTTC. Translated, it gives CASSQPSGKGDIQYF.

This chain joins TRBV5-1 and TRBJ2-1; the match to TRBD2 covers 8 bases. Germline V lookup: CDR1 SGHRS, CDR2 YFSETQ. The J segment lost 0 bases and the V segment lost 0 bases, leaving 5 bases of the junction unmatched. The CDR3 spans 17 residues. The CDR3 coding sequence is TGCGCCAGCAGCTTGGCCCTAGCGGGTAGCTCCTACAATGAGCAGTTCTTC. Translated, it gives CASSLALAGSSYNEQFF.

The chain has TRBV5-4 and TRBJ2-2; D not resolved. Germline loops: CDR1 SGHNT, CDR2 YYREEE (reference sequence). The CDR3 totals 13 residues. Trimming took off 4 bases at V and 5 bases at J, with 9 bases between the two ends. The CDR3 sequence: CASSPRSTGELFF. In nucleotides, the CDR3 is TGTGCCAGCAGCCCCCGTTCTACCGGGGAGCTGTTTTTT. The whole variable domain, remainder taken from reference TRBV5-4 and TRBJ2-2, is ETGVTQSPTHLIKTRGQQVTLRCSSQSGHNTVSWYQQALGQGPQFIFQYYREEENGRGNFPPRFSGLQFPNYSSELNVNALELDDSALYLCASSPRSTGELFFGEGSRLTVL.